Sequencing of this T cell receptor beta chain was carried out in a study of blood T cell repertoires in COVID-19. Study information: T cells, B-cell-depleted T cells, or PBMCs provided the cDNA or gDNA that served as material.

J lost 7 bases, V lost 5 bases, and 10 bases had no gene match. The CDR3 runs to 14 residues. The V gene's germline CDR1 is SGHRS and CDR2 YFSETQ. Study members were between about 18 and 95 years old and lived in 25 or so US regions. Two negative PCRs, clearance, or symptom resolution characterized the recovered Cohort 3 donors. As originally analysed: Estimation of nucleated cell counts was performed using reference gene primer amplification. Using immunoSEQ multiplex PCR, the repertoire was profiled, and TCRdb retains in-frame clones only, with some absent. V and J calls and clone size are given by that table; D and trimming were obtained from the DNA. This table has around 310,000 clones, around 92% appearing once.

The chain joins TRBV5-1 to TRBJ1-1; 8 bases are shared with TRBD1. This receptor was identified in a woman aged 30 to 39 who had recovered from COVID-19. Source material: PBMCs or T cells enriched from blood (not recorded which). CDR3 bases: TGCGCCAGCAGACCTTATTTACAGGGGGGTGAAGCTTTCTTT. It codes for CASRPYLQGGEAFF.